This TCR beta chain appears in the sequencing data of a study of blood T cell repertoires in COVID-19. Here immunoSEQ multiplex PCR was the method, and the copy in TCRdb shows in-frame clones only, minus some. The sample holds 130,000 to 150,000 clones, around 82% seen once. The length of the CDR3 is 15 residues. In germline, CDR1 is LGHDT, CDR2 YNNKEL (reference sequence). Trimming stripped 1 base from V and 8 bases from J, with 17 bases between. Sequenced sample: peripheral blood. J is TRBJ1-2 and V is TRBV3-1 (or the pseudogene TRBV3-2), with D unresolved. The sequence was obtained from a woman aged 50 to 60 with acute or convalescent COVID-19. In DNA form, the CDR3 reads TGTGCCAGCAGCCAAGGGTTTAACTCACTTCGGGGCTACACCTTC. It codes for CASSQGFNSLRGYTF.